This T cell receptor (beta chain) appears in the sequencing data of a study of T cells after yellow fever vaccination. In this sample, this clonotype turned up a few times. Using its own MiXCR run on the 5' RACE reads, TCRdb lists one record per CDR3 protein. The table shows 250,000 to 400,000 distinct CDR3 sequences, with roughly 4.3% occurring only once. V was trimmed by 8 bases and J by 4 bases, leaving 11 bases between them. In germline, CDR1 is SGDLS, CDR2 YYNGEE. The CDR3 runs to 12 residues. The starting material was PBMCs, obtained 5 days after the yellow fever booster vaccination. The rearrangement joins TRBV9 to TRBJ2-3; D is uncertain. The receptor's source is a man aged 18 to 30 who received the YFV17D yellow fever vaccine. Here the CDR3 reads CASGLGADTQYF. DNA of the CDR3: TGTGCCAGTGGGCTAGGAGCAGATACGCAGTATTTT. Variable domain in full (rest from reference TRBV9 and TRBJ2-3): DSGVTQTPKHLITATGQRVTLRCSPRSGDLSVYWYQQSLDQGLQFLIQYYNGEERAKGNILERFSAQQFPDLHSELNLSSLELGDSALYFCASGLGADTQYFGPGTRLTVL.